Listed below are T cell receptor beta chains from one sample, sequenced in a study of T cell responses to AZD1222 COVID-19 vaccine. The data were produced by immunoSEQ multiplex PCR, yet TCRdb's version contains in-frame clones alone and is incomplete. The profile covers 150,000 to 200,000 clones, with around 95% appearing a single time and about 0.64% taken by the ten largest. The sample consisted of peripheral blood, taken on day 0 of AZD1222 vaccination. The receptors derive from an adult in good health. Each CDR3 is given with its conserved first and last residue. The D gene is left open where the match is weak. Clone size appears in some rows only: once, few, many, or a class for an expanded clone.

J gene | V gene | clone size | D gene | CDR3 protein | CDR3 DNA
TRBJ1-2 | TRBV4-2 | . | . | CASSQEGGSDYGYTF | TGTGCCAGCAGCCAAGAGGGGGGTAGTGACTATGGCTACACCTTC
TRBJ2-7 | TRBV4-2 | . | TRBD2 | CASSQSTSGRGGEQYF | TGTGCCAGCAGCCAATCCACTAGCGGGAGGGGAGGCGAGCAGTACTTC
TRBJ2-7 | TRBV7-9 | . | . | CASSVTYEQYF | TGTGCCAGCAGCGTTACCTACGAGCAGTACTTC
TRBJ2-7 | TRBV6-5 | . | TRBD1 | CASSSLTGTGVYEQYF | TGTGCCAGCAGTTCCCTTACCGGGACAGGAGTTTACGAGCAGTACTTC
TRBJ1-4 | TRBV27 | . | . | CASRILGGLGAEKLFF | TGTGCCAGCAGGATCTTGGGTGGATTGGGGGCTGAAAAACTGTTTTTT
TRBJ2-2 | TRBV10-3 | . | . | CAISESSGFTGELFF | TGTGCCATCAGTGAGTCCTCGGGGTTCACCGGGGAGCTGTTTTTT
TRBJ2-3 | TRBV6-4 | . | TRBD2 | CASSVTSGTTDTQYF | TGTGCCAGCAGTGTGACTAGCGGGACGACAGATACGCAGTATTTT
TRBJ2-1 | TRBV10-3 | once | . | CAIRTSGAKLDEQFF | TGTGCCATCAGGACCTCGGGAGCCAAGCTCGATGAGCAGTTCTTC
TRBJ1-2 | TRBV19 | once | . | CASSIEGRPNYGYTF | TGTGCCAGTAGTATTGAAGGACGCCCTAACTATGGCTACACCTTC
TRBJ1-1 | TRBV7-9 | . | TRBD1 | CASSSGQGKNTEAFF | TGTGCCAGCAGCTCTGGACAGGGAAAGAACACTGAAGCTTTCTTT
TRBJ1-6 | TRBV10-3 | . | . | CAISPGTNNSPLHF | TGTGCCATCAGCCCCGGGACTAATAATTCACCCCTCCACTTT
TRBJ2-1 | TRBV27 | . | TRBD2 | CASSSGLAGGDEQFF | TGTGCCAGCAGCTCGGGACTAGCGGGAGGGGATGAGCAGTTCTTC
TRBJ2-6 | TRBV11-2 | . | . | CASSLNGAAGANVLTF | TGTGCCAGCAGCTTAAACGGGGCGGCTGGGGCCAACGTCCTGACTTTC
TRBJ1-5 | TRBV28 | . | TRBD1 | CASSPSFGQGNQPQHF | TGTGCCAGCAGTCCTTCCTTTGGACAGGGCAATCAGCCCCAGCATTTT
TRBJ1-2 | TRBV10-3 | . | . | CAISKQSNYGYTF | TGTGCCATCAGTAAACAGAGTAACTATGGCTACACCTTC